What follows describes a single T cell receptor beta chain. Its target is unknown. Other DNA sequences from this sample encode an identical CDR3 as well. At collection, donors were nominally healthy, but unrecorded immune exposures were probable. The germline CDR1 and CDR2 sequences are SGHAT and FQNNGV. The CDR3 has 12 residues. V shed 0 bases and J shed 7 bases, with 4 bases lying between them. Primers: 60 Vbeta forward and 13 Jbeta reverse. TCRdb's copy holds only in-frame clones and misses some; the assay was immunoSEQ multiplex PCR. In the table there are more than 90,000 clones, 82% of which are singletons. The data stem from a study of cytomegalovirus exposure and HLA in healthy donors. Study results and caveats: In the analysis, some V segments, TRBV6-2 and TRBV6-3 included, were excluded as indistinguishable. DRB1 had the most TCR associations and HLA-C the fewest, a later analysis found, with rates varying by HLA locus. The authors later found HLA-associated TCR beta chains more clonally expanded than equally common others.

The sample was PBMCs. This chain joins TRBV11-2 and TRBJ2-1; D unresolved. This clonotype was obtained from a man aged 50 or older in good health and CMV-seronegative. The CDR3 nucleotides read TGTGCCAGCAGCTTAGACCGGAATGAGCAGTTCTTC. This gives the protein CASSLDRNEQFF.